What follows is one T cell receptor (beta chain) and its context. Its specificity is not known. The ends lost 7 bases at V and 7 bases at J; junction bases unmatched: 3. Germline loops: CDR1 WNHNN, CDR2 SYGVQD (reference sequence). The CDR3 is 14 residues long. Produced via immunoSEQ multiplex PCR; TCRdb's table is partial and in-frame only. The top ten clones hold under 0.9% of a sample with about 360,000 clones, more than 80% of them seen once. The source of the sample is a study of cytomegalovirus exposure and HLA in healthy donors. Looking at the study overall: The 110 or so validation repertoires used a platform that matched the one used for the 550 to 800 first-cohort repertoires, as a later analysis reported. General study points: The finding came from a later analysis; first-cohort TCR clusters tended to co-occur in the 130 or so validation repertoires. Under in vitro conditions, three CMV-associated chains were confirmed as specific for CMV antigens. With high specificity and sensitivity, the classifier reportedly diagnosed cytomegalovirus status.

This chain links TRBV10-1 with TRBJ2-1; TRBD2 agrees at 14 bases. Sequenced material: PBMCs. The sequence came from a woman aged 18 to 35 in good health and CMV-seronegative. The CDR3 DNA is TGCGCCAGCACCCGGACTAGCGGGGGGAATGAGCAGTTCTTC. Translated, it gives CASTRTSGGNEQFF.